This TCR beta chain comes out of a study of Siglec-9 on CD8 T cells in melanoma (dated by TCRdb to the late 2010s). In the study overall: Siglec-9 expression on CD8+ T cells and the role of Siglec-9 in regulating T cells in the melanoma tumor microenvironment were investigated in the study.

Summary of the overall study and its limitations: Siglec-9 was reported to mark and regulate an effector memory CD8+ T-cell subset that appeared to accumulate within melanoma tumors.

About this clone itself: What antigen it recognizes has not been identified. Base quality data are lacking; no much larger clone is found one base away.

Library creation used the immunoSEQ multiplex PCR assay. Drawn from immuneACCESS, this table holds only the in-frame rearrangements with V and J called that TCRdb kept. Clones are partly lost; checked studies trace under half to an unresolved V gene and leave the rest unexplained. The sample records around 30,000 clones, 75% to 85% of which are singletons. Of the sample, roughly 6% falls within the top ten clones. The sequence was collected from a human donor in good health. The sequenced material came from Siglec-9- CD8+ T cells sorted from blood. This sample's cell subset or site label indicates: CD8 T cells lacking Siglec-9.

The CDR3 here reads CASEEDSYEQYF. The nucleotide sequence reads as follows: TGTGCCAGCGAAGAAGACTCCTACGAGCAGTACTTC. The chain was built from TRBV6-6 and TRBJ2-7, with the identity of the D gene unclear. The trim is 8 bases for V and 0 bases for J, with a gap of 8 bases between the germline ends. From the cysteine through the phenylalanine, the CDR3 covers 12 amino acids. The only DNA kept is the CDR3, 36 bases in frame from the first base. For CDR1 and CDR2, the germline V gene (reference sequence) lists MNHNY and SVGAGI.